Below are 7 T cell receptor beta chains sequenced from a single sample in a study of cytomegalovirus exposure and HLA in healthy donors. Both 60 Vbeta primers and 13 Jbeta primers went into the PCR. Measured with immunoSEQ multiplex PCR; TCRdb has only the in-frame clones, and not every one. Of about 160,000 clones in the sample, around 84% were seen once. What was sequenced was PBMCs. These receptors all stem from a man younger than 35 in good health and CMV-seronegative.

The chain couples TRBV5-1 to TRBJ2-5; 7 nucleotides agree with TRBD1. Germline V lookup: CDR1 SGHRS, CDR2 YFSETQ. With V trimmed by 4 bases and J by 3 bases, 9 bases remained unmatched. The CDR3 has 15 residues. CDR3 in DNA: TGCGCCAGCAGCCCGGCTGGTACAGGGGAAGAGACCCAGTACTTC. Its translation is CASSPAGTGEETQYF.

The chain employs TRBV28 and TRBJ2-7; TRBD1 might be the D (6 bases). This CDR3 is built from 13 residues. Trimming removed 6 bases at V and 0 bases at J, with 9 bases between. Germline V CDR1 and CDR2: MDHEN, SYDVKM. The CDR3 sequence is CASRTGNSYEQYF. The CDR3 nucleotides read TGTGCCAGCAGAACAGGGAACTCCTACGAGCAGTACTTC. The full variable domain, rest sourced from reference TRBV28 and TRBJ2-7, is DVKVTQSSRYLVKRTGEKVFLECVQDMDHENMFWYRQDPGLGLRLIYFSYDVKMKEKGDIPEGYSVSREKKERFSLILESASTNQTSMYLCASRTGNSYEQYFGPGTRLTVT.

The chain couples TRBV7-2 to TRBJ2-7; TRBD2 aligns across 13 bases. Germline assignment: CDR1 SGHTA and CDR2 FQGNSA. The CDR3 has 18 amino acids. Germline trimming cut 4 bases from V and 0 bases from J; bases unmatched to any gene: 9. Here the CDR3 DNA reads TGTGCCAGCAGCTCGCACCGGACTAGCGGGAGTGGCTCCTACGAGCAGTACTTC. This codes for CASSSHRTSGSGSYEQYF.

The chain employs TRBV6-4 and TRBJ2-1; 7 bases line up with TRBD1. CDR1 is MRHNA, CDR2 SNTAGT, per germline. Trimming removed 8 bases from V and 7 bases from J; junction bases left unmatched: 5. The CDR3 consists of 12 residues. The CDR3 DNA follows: TGTGCCAGCGGAGACAGGGCAAATGAGCAGTTCTTC. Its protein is CASGDRANEQFF.

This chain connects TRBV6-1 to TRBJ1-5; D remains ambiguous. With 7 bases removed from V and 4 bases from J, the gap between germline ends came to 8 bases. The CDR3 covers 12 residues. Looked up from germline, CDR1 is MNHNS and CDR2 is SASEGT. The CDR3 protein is CASTQYNQPQHF. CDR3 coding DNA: TGTGCCAGCACCCAGTATAATCAGCCCCAGCATTTT.

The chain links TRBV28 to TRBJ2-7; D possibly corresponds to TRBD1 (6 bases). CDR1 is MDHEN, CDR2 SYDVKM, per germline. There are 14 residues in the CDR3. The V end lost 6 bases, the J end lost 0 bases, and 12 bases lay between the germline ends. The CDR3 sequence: CASREGDISYEQYF. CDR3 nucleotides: TGTGCCAGCAGAGAAGGGGACATCTCCTACGAGCAGTACTTC.

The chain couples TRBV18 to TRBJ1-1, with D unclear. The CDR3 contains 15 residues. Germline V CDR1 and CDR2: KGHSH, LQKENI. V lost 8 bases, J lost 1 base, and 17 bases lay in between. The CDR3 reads CASSLEEGTNTEAFF. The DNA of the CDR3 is TGTGCCAGCAGCCTTGAGGAGGGAACGAACACTGAAGCTTTCTTT.